These 6 T cell receptor beta chains were all obtained from the same sample, sequenced in a study of identical twins. Using its own MiXCR run on the 5' RACE reads, TCRdb lists one record per CDR3 protein. The repertoire has some 790,000 distinct CDR3 sequences, about 20% of them found once; the top ten carry around 12%. This sample also belongs to another study, concerning T cells expressing NK-cell markers.

Sequencing was performed on PBMCs. These receptors all come from a woman aged 18-29 years in good health.

This clonotype was detected only a few times. The V gene is TRBV7-2, the J gene TRBJ2-7; TRBD2 matches at 9 bases. Germline V gene lookup returns CDR1 SGHTA and CDR2 FQGNSA. J gave up 2 bases and V 3 bases, and 5 bases lay outside the gene matches. The CDR3 totals 15 residues. The DNA of the CDR3 is TGTGCCAGCAGCTTCGGCGGGAGGGTAACCTACGAGCAGTACTTC. This encodes CASSFGGRVTYEQYF.

The chain carries TRBV5-5 and TRBJ2-2; D unresolved. Germline CDR1 and CDR2: SGHKS and YYEKEE (reference sequence). V lost 6 bases to trimming and J lost 2 bases, with 8 bases between them. This CDR3 is built from 13 residues. The CDR3: CASIPPNTGELFF. In nucleotides, the CDR3 is TGTGCCAGCATCCCGCCCAACACCGGGGAGCTGTTTTTT.

CDR3 nucleotides: TGCGCCAGCAGCTTAACAGGGGGCCAAGATACGCAGTATTTT. Translation gives CASSLTGGQDTQYF. The chain links TRBV5-1 to TRBJ2-3, with 9 bases lining up with TRBD1. CDR1 is SGHRS and CDR2 is YFSETQ in the germline V gene. Trimming cost V 2 bases and J 5 bases; bases outside gene matches: 3. The CDR3 consists of 14 residues. Looking up the rest from reference TRBV5-1 and TRBJ2-3 gives the full variable domain: KAGVTQTPRYLIKTRGQQVTLSCSPISGHRSVSWYQQTPGQGLQFLFEYFSETQRNKGNFPGRFSGRQFSNSRSEMNVSTLELGDSALYLCASSLTGGQDTQYFGPGTRLTVL.

This clonotype turned up a few times. The gene calls are TRBV12-3 or TRBV12-4 and TRBJ2-5; possible D gene TRBD2, 6 bases. The CDR3 is made up of 15 amino acids. Trimming left V 5 bases short and J 1 base short, with 14 bases between. This CDR3 reads CASSPPGGFQETQYF. The CDR3, as DNA: TGTGCCAGCAGTCCACCCGGGGGATTCCAAGAGACCCAGTACTTC.

There are a few counts of this clonotype. The chain uses TRBV10-3 and TRBJ1-2; the match to TRBD1 covers 9 bases. Germline CDR1 and CDR2: ENHRY and SYGVKD. This CDR3 is built from 12 residues. With V trimmed by 6 bases and J by 4 bases, 0 bases remained unmatched. CDR3 sequence: CAIRGQGYGYTF. CDR3 coding DNA: TGTGCCATCAGGGGACAGGGCTATGGCTACACCTTC.

The chain links TRBV6-1 to TRBJ1-2, with 7 bases lining up with TRBD1. CDR3 length: 14 amino acids. Per germline, CDR1 MNHNS and CDR2 SASEGT. The V gene end was trimmed by 4 bases and the J gene end by 2 bases; junction bases not matched to a gene: 4. This chain's CDR3 is CASSGWGQNYGYTF. The CDR3 DNA sequence: TGTGCCAGCAGTGGGTGGGGACAGAACTATGGCTACACCTTC.